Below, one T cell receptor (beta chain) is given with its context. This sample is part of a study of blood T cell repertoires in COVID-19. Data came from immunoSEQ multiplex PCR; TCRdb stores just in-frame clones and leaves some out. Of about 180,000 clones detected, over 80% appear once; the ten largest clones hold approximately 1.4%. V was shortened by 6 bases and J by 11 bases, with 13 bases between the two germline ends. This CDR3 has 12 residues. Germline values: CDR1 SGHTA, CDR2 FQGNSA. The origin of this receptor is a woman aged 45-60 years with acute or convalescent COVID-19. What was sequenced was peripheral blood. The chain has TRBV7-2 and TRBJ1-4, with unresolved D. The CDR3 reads CASSQSDYKLFF. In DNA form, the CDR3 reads TGTGCCAGCAGTCAGTCGGACTATAAACTGTTTTTT.